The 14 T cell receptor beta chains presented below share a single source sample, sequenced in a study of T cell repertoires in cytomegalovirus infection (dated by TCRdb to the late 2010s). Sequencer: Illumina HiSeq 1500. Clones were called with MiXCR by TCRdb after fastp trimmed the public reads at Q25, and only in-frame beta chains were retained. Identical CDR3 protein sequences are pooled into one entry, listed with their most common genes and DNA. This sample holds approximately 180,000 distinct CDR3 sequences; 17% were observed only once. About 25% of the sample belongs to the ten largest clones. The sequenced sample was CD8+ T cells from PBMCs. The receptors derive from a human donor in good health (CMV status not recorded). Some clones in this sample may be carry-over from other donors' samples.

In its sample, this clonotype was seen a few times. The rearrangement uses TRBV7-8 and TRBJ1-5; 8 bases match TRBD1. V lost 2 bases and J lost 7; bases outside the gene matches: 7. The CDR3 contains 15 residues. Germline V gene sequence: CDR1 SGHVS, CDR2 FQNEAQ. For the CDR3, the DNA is TGTGCCAGCAGCTTAACCGGGACAGGTTTCCAGCCCCAGCATTTT. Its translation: CASSLTGTGFQPQHF.

CDR3 protein: CASSWDTRPEKLFF. DNA of the CDR3: TGTGCCAGCAGCTGGGACACCCGCCCCGAAAAACTGTTTTTT. The chain employs TRBV7-2 and TRBJ1-4, with D perhaps matching TRBD1 (6 bases). Germline CDR1 SGHTA, CDR2 FQGNSA. V was clipped by 4 bases and J by 8 bases, with 14 bases between them. The CDR3 is made up of 14 amino acids.

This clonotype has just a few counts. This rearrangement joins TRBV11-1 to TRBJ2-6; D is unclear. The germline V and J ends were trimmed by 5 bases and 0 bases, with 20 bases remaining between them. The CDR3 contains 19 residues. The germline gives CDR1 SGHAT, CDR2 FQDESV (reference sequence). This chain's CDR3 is CASSPDIGNSRSGANVLTF. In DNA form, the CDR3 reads TGTGCCAGCAGCCCAGACATAGGCAACTCACGCTCTGGGGCCAACGTCCTGACTTTC.

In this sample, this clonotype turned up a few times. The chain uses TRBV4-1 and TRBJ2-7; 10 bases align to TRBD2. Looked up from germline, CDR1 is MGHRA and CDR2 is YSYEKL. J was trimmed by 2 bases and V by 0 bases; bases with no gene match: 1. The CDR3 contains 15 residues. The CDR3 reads CASSQEAGGTYEQYF. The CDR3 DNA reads TGCGCCAGCAGCCAAGAAGCGGGGGGGACCTACGAGCAGTACTTC.

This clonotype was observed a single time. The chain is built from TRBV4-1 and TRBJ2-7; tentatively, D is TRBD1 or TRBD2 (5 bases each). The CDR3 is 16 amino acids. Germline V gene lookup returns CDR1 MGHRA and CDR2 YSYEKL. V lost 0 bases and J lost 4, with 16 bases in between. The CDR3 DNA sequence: TGCGCCAGCAGCCAAGATCGAGGGGAGAGGAGGTACGAGCAGTACTTC. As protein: CASSQDRGERRYEQYF.

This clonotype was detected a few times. Here the CDR3 reads CASSFLTGELFF. The CDR3 nucleotides are TGTGCCAGCAGCTTTTTGACCGGGGAGCTGTTTTTT. This chain uses TRBV7-2 with TRBJ2-2; D gene ambiguous. The CDR3 loop spans 12 amino acids. V shed 3 bases and J shed 5 bases, with 4 bases lying between them. Germline V gives CDR1 SGHTA, CDR2 FQGNSA.

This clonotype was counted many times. The CDR3 bases are TGTGCCAGCAAAAGGGACAGGGAGAATCAGCCCCAGCATTTT. The encoded protein is CASKRDRENQPQHF. The chain couples TRBV7-2 to TRBJ1-5, with 9 bases fitting TRBD1. CDR1 is SGHTA, CDR2 FQGNSA, per germline. The V segment lost 7 bases and the J segment 4 bases; nucleotides outside the gene matches: 5. The CDR3 loop spans 14 amino acids.

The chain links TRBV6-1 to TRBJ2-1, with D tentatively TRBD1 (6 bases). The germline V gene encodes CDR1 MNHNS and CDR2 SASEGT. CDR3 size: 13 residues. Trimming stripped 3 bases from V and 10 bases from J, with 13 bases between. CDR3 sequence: CASSEKGQGEQFF. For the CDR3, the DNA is TGTGCCAGCAGTGAGAAGGGCCAGGGGGAGCAGTTCTTC.

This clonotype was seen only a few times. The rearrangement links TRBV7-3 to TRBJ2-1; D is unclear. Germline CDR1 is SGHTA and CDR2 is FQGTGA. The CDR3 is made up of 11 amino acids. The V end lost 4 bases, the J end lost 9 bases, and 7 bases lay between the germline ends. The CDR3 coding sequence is TGTGCCAGCAGCTACCCTCCTGAGCAGTTCTTC. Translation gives CASSYPPEQFF.

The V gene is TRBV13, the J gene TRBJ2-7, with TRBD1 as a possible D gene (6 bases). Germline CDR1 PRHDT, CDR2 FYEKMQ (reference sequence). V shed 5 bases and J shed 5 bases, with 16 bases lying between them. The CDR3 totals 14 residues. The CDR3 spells CASSDHREMHEQYF. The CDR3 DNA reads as TGTGCCAGCAGCGACCACAGGGAAATGCACGAGCAGTACTTC.

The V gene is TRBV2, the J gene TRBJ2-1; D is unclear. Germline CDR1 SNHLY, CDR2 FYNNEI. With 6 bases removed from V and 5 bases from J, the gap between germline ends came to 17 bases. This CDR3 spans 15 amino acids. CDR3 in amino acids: CASSPLSLSDNEQFF. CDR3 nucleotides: TGTGCCAGCAGCCCCCTGAGCTTATCCGACAATGAGCAGTTCTTC.

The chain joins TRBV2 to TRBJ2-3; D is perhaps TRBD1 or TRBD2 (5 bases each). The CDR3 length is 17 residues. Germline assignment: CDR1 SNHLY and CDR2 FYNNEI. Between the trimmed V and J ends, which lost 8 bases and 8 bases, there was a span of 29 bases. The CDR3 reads CASPKGEGRTGRGTQYF. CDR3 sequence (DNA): TGTGCCAGCCCTAAAGGAGAGGGCCGCACGGGAAGGGGTACGCAGTATTTT.

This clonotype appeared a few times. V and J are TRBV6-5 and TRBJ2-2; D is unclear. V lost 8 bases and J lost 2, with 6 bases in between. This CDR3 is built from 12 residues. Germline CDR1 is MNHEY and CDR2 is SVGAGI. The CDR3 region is CASAGNTGELFF. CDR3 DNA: TGTGCCAGCGCTGGAAACACCGGGGAGCTGTTTTTT.

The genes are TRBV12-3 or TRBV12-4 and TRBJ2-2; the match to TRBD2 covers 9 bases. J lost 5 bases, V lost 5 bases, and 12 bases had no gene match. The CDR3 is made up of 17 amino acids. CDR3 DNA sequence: TGTGCCAGCAGTCTCCAGTGGTTAGCGGGGGATACCGGGGAGCTGTTTTTT. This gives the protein CASSLQWLAGDTGELFF.